Sequencing of this T cell receptor beta chain was carried out in a study of cytomegalovirus exposure and HLA in healthy donors. V was clipped by 5 bases and J by 3 bases; unmatched bases: 8. The CDR3 runs to 14 residues. Per the germline V gene, CDR1 is SGHRS and CDR2 is YFSETQ. This clone was seen just once. The PCR ran on 60 Vbeta and 13 Jbeta primers. Assay: immunoSEQ multiplex PCR; the TCRdb copy retains only in-frame clones and omits some. The top ten hold less than 4.5% of the sample, which has 160,000 or so clones, 70% to 85% seen once. The clonotype originates from a man aged 30-40 years in good health and CMV-seropositive. Input material: PBMCs. The rearrangement links TRBV5-1 to TRBJ2-7, with TRBD1 matching 7 bases. The CDR3 protein is CASRGDRNYYEQYF. The CDR3 DNA reads TGCGCCAGCAGAGGGGACAGAAACTACTACGAGCAGTACTTC.